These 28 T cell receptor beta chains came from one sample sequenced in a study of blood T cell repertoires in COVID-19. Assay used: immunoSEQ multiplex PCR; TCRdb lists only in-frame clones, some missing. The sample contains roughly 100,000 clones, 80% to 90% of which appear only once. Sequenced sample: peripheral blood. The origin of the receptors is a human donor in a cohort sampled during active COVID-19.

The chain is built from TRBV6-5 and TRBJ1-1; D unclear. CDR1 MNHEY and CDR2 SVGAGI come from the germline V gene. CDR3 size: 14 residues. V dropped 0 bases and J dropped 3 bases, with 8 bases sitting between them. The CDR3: CASSYSGRDTEAFF. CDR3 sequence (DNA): TGTGCCAGCAGTTACTCAGGGAGGGACACTGAAGCTTTCTTT.

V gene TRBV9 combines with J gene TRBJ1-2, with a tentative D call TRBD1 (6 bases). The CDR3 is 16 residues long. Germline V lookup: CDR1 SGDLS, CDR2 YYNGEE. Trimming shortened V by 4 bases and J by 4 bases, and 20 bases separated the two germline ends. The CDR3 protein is CASSPPGTRDSYGYTF. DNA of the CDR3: TGTGCCAGCAGCCCCCCCGGGACACGAGATTCCTATGGCTACACCTTC.

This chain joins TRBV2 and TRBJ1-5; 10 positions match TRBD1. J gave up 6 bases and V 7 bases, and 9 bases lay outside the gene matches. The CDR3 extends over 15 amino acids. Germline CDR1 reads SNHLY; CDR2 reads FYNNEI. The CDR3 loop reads CASTLTGGQGQPQHF. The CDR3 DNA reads TGTGCCAGCACTCTGACAGGGGGCCAGGGTCAGCCCCAGCATTTT.

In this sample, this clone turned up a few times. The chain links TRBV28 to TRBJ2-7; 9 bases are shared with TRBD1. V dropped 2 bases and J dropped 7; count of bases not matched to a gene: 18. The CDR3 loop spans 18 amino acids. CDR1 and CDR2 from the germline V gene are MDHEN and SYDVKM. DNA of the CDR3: TGTGCCAGCAGTTTACCAACCGCAGACAGGGGGGCTGGAAGGGAGCAGTACTTC. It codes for CASSLPTADRGAGREQYF.

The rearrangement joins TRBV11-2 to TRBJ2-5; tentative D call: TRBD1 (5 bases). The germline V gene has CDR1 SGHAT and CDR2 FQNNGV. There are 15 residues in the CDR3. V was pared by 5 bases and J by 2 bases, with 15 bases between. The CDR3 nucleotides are TGTGCCAGCAGCCGGCTGCAGGGAAAACAAGAGACCCAGTACTTC. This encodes CASSRLQGKQETQYF. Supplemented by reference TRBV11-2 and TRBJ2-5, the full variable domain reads EAGVAQSPRYKIIEKRQSVAFWCNPISGHATLYWYQQILGQGPKLLIQFQNNGVVDDSQLPKDRFSAERLKGVDSTLKIQPAKLEDSAVYLCASSRLQGKQETQYFGPGTRLLVL.

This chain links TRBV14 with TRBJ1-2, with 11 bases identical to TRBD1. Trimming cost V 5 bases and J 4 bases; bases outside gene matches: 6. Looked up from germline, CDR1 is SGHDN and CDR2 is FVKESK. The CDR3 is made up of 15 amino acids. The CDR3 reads CASSVGQGAGYGYTF. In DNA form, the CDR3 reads TGTGCCAGCAGCGTTGGACAGGGGGCCGGCTATGGCTACACCTTC.

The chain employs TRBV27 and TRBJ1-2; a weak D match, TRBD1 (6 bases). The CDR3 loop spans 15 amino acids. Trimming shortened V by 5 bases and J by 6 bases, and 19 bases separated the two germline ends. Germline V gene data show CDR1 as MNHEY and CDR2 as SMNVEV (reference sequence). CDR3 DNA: TGTGCCAGCAGTGTCAGTTGGGGGCTTCGCGATGGCTACACCTTC. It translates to CASSVSWGLRDGYTF.

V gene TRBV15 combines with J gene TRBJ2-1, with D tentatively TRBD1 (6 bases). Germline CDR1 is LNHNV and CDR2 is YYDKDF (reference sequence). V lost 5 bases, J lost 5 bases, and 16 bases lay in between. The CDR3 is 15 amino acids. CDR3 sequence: CATSGRTATNNEQFF. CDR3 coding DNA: TGTGCCACCAGCGGGCGGACAGCGACAAACAATGAGCAGTTCTTC.

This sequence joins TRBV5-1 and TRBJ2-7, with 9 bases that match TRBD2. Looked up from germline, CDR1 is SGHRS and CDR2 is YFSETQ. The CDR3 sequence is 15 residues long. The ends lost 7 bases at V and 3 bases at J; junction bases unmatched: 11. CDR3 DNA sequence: TGCGCCAGCGCCCCTAGCGGGGCTTCAGGCTACGAGCAGTACTTC. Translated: CASAPSGASGYEQYF.

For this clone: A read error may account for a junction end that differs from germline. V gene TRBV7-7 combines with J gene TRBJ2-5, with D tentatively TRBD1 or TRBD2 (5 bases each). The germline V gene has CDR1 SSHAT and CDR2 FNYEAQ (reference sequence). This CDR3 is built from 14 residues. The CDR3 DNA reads TGTGCTAGCAGCGGATCAGGGATCCAAGAGACCCAGTACTTC. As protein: CASSGSGIQETQYF. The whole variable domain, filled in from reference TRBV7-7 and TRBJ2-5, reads GAGVSQSPRYKVTKRGQDVTLRCDPISSHATLYWYQQALGQGPEFLTYFNYEAQPDKSGLPSDRFSAERPEGSISTLTIQRTEQRDSAMYRCASSGSGIQETQYFGPGTRLLVL.

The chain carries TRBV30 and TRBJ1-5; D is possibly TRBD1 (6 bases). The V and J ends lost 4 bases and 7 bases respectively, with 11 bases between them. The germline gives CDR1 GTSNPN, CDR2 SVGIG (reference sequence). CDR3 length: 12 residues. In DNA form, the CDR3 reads TGTGCCTGGAAAGGGGGGGGGCAGCCCCAGCATTTT. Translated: CAWKGGGQPQHF.

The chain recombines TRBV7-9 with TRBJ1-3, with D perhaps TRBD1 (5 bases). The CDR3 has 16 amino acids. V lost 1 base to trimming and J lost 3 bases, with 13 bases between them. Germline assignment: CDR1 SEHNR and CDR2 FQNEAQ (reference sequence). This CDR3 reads CASSLVGGIGGNTIYF. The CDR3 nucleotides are TGTGCCAGCAGCTTAGTGGGGGGGATCGGTGGAAACACCATATATTTT.

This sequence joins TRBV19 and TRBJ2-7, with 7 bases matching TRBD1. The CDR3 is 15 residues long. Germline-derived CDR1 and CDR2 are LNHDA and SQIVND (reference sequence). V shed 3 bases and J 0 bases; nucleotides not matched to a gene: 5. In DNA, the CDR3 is TGTGCCAGTAGTATCTACAGGGGTCCCTCCTACGAGCAGTACTTC. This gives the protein CASSIYRGPSYEQYF. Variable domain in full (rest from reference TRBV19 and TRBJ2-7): DGGITQSPKYLFRKEGQNVTLSCEQNLNHDAMYWYRQDPGQGLRLIYYSQIVNDFQKGDIAEGYSVSREKKESFPLTVTSAQKNPTAFYLCASSIYRGPSYEQYFGPGTRLTVT.

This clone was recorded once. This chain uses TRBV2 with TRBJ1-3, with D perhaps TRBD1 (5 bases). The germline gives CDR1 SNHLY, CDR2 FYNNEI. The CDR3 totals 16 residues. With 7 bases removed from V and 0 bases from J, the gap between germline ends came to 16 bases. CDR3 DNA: TGTGCCAGCACTGTCAGACAGTTAAGCTCTGGAAACACCATATATTTT. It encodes CASTVRQLSSGNTIYF.

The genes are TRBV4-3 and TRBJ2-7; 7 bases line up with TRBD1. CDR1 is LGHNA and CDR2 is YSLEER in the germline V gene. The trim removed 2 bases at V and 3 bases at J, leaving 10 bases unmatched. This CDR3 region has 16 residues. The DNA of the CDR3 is TGCGCCAGCAGCCAAATGACAGGGATCTCTCACTACGAGCAGTACTTC. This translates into CASSQMTGISHYEQYF.

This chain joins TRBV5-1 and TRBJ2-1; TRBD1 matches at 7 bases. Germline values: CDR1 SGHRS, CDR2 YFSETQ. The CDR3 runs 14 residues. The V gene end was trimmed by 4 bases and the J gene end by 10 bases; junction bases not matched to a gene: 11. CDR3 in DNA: TGCGCCAGCAGCCCTATAAACAGGGGTAGGGAGCAGTTCTTC. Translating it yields CASSPINRGREQFF.

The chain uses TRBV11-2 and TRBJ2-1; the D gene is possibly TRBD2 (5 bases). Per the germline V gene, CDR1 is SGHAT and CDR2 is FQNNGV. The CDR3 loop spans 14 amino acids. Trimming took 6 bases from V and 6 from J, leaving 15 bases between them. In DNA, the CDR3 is TGTGCCAGCAGGGAGAGAGGAGGTTTCAATGAGCAGTTCTTC. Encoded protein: CASRERGGFNEQFF.

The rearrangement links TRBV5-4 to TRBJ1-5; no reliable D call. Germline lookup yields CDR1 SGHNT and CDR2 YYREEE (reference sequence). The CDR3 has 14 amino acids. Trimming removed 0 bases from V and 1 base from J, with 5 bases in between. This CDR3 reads CASSLDRSNQPQHF. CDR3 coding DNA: TGTGCCAGCAGCTTGGACAGAAGCAATCAGCCCCAGCATTTT.

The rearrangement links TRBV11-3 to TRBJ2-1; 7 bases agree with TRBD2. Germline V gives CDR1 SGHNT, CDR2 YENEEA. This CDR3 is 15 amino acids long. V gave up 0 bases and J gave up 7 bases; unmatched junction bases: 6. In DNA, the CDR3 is TGTGCCAGCAGCTTAGAGGCGGGAGCGGGAAATGAGCAGTTCTTC. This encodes CASSLEAGAGNEQFF.

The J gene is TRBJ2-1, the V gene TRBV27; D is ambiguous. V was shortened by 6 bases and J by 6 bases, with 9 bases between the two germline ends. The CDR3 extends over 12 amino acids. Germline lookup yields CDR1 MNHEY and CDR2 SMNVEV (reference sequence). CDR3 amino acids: CASSPPGNEQFF. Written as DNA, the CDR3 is TGTGCCAGCAGCCCCCCGGGCAATGAGCAGTTCTTC.

The chain's CDR3 is CASSLDSSGANVLTF. The CDR3, as DNA: TGCGCCAGCAGCTTGGACTCCTCCGGGGCCAACGTCCTGACTTTC. The chain joins TRBV5-1 to TRBJ2-6; D call uncertain. Germline V gene lookup returns CDR1 SGHRS and CDR2 YFSETQ. CDR3 length equals 15 residues. Trimming cost V 0 bases and J 4 bases, with 8 bases left between them.

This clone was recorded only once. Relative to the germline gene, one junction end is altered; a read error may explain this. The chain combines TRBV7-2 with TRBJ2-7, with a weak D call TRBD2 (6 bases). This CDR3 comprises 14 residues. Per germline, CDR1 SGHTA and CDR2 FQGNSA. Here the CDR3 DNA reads TGTGCCAGCAGCCCCGGTGTCGGTTCTCCCAGCGGGCACTTC. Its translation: CASSPGVGSPSGHF.

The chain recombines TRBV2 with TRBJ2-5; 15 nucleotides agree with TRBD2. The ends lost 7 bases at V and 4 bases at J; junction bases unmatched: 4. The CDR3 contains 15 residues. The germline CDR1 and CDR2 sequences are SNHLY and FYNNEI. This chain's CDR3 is CASTGLAGGVETQYF. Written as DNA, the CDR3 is TGTGCCAGCACGGGACTAGCGGGAGGTGTAGAGACCCAGTACTTC.

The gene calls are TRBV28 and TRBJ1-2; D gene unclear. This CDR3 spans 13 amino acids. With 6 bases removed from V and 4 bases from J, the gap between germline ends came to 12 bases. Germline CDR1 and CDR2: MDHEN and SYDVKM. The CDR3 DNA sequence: TGTGCCAGCAGCCGTCGGGTGGGCTATGGCTACACCTTC. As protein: CASSRRVGYGYTF.

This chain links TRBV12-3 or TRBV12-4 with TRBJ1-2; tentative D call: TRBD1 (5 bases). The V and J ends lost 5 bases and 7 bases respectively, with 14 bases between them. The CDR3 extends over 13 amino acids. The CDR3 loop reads CASSSRGVFGYTF. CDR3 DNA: TGTGCCAGCAGTAGCCGGGGGGTCTTTGGCTACACCTTC.

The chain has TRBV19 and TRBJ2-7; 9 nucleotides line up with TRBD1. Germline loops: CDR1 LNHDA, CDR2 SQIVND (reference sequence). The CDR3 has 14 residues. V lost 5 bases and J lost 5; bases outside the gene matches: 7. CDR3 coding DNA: TGTGCCAGTAGTTTATGGACAGGGGCCAACGAGCAGTACTTC. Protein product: CASSLWTGANEQYF.

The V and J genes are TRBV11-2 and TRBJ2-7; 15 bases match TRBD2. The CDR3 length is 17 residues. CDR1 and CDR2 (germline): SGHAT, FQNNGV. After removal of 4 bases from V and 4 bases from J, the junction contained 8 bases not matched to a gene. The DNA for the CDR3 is TGTGCCAGCAGCTGGACTAGCGGGAGGGTGGGGGCGTACGAGCAGTACTTC. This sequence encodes CASSWTSGRVGAYEQYF. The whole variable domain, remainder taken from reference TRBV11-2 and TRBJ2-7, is EAGVAQSPRYKIIEKRQSVAFWCNPISGHATLYWYQQILGQGPKLLIQFQNNGVVDDSQLPKDRFSAERLKGVDSTLKIQPAKLEDSAVYLCASSWTSGRVGAYEQYFGPGTRLTVT.

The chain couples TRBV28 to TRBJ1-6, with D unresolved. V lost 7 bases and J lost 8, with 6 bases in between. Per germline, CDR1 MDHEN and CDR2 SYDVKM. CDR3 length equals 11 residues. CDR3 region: CASNGDSPLHF. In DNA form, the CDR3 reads TGTGCCAGCAACGGGGATTCACCCCTCCACTTT.